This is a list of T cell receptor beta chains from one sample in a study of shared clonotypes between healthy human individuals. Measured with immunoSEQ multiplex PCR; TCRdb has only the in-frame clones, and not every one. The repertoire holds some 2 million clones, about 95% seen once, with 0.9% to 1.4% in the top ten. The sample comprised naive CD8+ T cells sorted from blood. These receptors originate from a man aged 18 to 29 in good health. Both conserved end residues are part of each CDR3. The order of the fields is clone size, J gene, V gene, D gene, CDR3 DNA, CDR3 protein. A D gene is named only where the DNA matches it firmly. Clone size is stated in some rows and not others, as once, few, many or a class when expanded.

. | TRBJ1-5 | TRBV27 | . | TGTGCCAGCAGTTTTCAACAGGATCAGCCCCAGCATTTT | CASSFQQDQPQHF
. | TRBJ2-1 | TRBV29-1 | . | TGCAGCGTTGGATCAGGGCCCTATGAGCAGTTCTTC | CSVGSGPYEQFF
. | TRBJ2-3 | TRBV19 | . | TGTGCCAGTAGTATAGTGGGGGCTCGCACAGATACGCAGTATTTT | CASSIVGARTDTQYF
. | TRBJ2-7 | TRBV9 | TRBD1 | TGTGCCAGCAGCGTAGAGGAGACAGGGGTCGAGCAGTACTTC | CASSVEETGVEQYF
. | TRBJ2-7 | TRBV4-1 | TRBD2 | TGCGCCAGCAGTCGCATATTACTAGCGGGAACCTACGAGCAGTACTTC | CASSRILLAGTYEQYF
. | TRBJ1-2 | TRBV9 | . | TGTGCCAGCAGCGTAGCTGAGGAGCTGGATGGCTACACCTTC | CASSVAEELDGYTF
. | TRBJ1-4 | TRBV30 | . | TGTGCCTGGCAGGCTCCCGGTAATGAAAAACTGTTTTTT | CAWQAPGNEKLFF
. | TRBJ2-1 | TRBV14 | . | TGTGCCAGCAGCCGGGGGGACAATGAGCAGTTCTTC | CASSRGDNEQFF
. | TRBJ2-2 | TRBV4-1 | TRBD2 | TGCGCCAGCAGCCAAGAAACAGGGACTAGCGGGAGCGGGGAGCTGTTTTTT | CASSQETGTSGSGELFF
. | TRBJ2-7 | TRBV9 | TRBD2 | TGTGCCAGCAGCATCGGACTAGCGGATAACTACGATGCGCAGTACTTC | CASSIGLADNYDAQYF
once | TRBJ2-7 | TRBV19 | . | TGTGCCAGTAGTGCCACTAGCTACGAGCAGTACTTC | CASSATSYEQYF
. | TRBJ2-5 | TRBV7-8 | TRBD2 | TGTGCCAGCAGCTTAGGAGCGGGAGGGCCAGAGACCCAGTACTTC | CASSLGAGGPETQYF
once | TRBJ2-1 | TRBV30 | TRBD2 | TGTGCCTGGAGGCCCCGAAACGGGAGGAGGAATGAGCAGTTCTTC | CAWRPRNGRRNEQFF
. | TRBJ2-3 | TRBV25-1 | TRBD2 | TGTGCCAGCAGTGAATGGGACATGCTAGCGGGCAACACAGATACGCAGTATTTT | CASSEWDMLAGNTDTQYF
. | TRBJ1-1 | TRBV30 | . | TGTGCCTGGAGTGTAGTAGGGAACACTGAAGCTTTCTTT | CAWSVVGNTEAFF
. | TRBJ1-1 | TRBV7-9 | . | TGTGCCAGCAGCTCGACGGCGAATTTAGACACTGAAGCTTTCTTT | CASSSTANLDTEAFF
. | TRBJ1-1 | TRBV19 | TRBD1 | TGTGCCAGTAGTACCGGGACAGGAGGTACTGAAGCTTTCTTT | CASSTGTGGTEAFF
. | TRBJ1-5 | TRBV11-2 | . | TGTGCCAGCAGCTTATTAGGGCAGCACAATCAGCCCCAGCATTTT | CASSLLGQHNQPQHF
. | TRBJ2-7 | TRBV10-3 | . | TGTGCCATCAGTGAGGGTCTGGACTACGAGCAGTACTTC | CAISEGLDYEQYF
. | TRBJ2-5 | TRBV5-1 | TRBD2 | TGCGCCAGTGGGGCTCCGCGGGGGGACCATCAAGAGACCCAGTACTTC | CASGAPRGDHQETQYF
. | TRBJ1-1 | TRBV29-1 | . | TGCAGCGTTGGGGGGGGGACTGAAGCTTTCTTT | CSVGGGTEAFF
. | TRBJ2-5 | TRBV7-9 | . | TGTGCCAGCAGCTTTAGCGAGACCCAGTACTTC | CASSFSETQYF
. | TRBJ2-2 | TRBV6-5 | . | TGTGCCAGCACCTCGGACTATTCCGGGGAGCTGTTTTTT | CASTSDYSGELFF
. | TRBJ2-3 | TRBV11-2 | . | TGTGCCAGCAGCCCTCCGGGTAGGCCCGATACGCAGTATTTT | CASSPPGRPDTQYF
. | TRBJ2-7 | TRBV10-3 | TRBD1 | TGTGCCATCAGTGAGGAAGACAGGGTCCTCTACGAGCAGTACTTC | CAISEEDRVLYEQYF
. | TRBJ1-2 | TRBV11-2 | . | TGTGCCAGCAGCTTAGCGACGGAGGACTATGGCTACACCTTC | CASSLATEDYGYTF
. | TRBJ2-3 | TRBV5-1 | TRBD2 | TGCGCCAGCAGCAGGCAGACTAGCGGGGGGTCGCCTAGCACAGATACGCAGTATTTT | CASSRQTSGGSPSTDTQYF
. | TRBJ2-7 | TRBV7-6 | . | TGTGCCAGCAGCTTAGGGACAGCGAGCTCCTACGAGCAGTACTTC | CASSLGTASSYEQYF
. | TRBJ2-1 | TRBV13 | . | TGTGCCAGCAGCCTAAGAGGCCTTTCATCTGAGCAGTTCTTC | CASSLRGLSSEQFF
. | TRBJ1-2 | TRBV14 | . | TGTGCCAGCAGCCAAGGGAGATTCTATGGCTACACCTTC | CASSQGRFYGYTF
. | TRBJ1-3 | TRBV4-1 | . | TGCGCCAGCAGCCGAGAAGTCCCGGGCGGAAACACCATATATTTT | CASSREVPGGNTIYF
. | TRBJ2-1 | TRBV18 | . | TGTGCCAGCTCACCACCGTATGGGTCCCCCTCCTACAATGAGCAGTTCTTC | CASSPPYGSPSYNEQFF
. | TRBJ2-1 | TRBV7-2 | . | TGTGCCAGCTCATGGAGCGGGCAACTCAACTACAATGAGCAGTTCTTC | CASSWSGQLNYNEQFF
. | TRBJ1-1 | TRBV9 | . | TGTGCCAGCAGCGTAGGTGGGGTGGTCACTGAAGCTTTCTTT | CASSVGGVVTEAFF
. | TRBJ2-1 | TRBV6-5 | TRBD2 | TGTGCCAGCAGGCCAACTAGCGGGATTGTGGATGAGCAGTTCTTC | CASRPTSGIVDEQFF
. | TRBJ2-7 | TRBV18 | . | TGTGCCAGCTCACCCACCGAAAGGGAGGGGGAGGAGCAGTACTTC | CASSPTEREGEEQYF
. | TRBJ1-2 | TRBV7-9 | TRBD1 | TGTGCCAGCAGCCCGGACAGGGTTGGCTACACCTTC | CASSPDRVGYTF
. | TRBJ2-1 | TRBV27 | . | TGTGCCAGCAGTCATTCAACAGGGGAGGTGGTCGATGAGCAGTTCTTC | CASSHSTGEVVDEQFF
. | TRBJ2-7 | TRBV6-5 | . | TGTGCCAGCAGTTACGGGGTCGAGGTGGAGCAGTACTTC | CASSYGVEVEQYF
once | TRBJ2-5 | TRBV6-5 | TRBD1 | TGTGCCAGCAGTTACACACCACAGGGGGCAGAGACCCAGTACTTC | CASSYTPQGAETQYF
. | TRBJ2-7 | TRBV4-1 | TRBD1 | TGCGCCAGCAGCCCCGGGACAGGGGCGTACGAGCAGTACTTC | CASSPGTGAYEQYF
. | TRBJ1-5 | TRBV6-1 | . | TGTGCCAGCAGTGAAATCCACTGGTACACAAACAATCAGCCCCAGCATTTT | CASSEIHWYTNNQPQHF
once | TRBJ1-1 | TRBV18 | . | TGTGCCAGCTCACTAGCCTTAGAGGGAGTGTACACTGAAGCTTTCTTT | CASSLALEGVYTEAFF
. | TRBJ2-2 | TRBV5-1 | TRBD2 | TGCGCCAGCAGCCTTGGAACTAGCGGGGAGAACACCGGGGAGCTGTTTTTT | CASSLGTSGENTGELFF
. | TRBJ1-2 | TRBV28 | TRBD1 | TGTGCCAGCAGTCCTCAGGGGGCGCTTAACTATGGCTACACCTTC | CASSPQGALNYGYTF
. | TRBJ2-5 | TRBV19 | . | TGTGCCAGTAGTCCCGATCCTACCGGGACTGAGGGAGAGACCCAGTACTTC | CASSPDPTGTEGETQYF
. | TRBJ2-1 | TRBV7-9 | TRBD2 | TGTGCCAGCAGCTTAGGACTAGCGGGACCGATTGAGCAGTTCTTC | CASSLGLAGPIEQFF
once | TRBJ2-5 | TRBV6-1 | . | TGTGCCAGCAGTGGGCCTGACAGGAGGTTCCAAGAGACCCAGTACTTC | CASSGPDRRFQETQYF
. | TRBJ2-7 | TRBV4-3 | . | TGCGCCAGCAGCCAAGAGGAGGTGTCCTACGAGCAGTACTTC | CASSQEEVSYEQYF
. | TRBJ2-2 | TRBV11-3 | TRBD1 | TGTGCCAGCAGCGAGGGGGCGCCGGGGTTTCCCGCCGGGGAGCTGTTTTTT | CASSEGAPGFPAGELFF